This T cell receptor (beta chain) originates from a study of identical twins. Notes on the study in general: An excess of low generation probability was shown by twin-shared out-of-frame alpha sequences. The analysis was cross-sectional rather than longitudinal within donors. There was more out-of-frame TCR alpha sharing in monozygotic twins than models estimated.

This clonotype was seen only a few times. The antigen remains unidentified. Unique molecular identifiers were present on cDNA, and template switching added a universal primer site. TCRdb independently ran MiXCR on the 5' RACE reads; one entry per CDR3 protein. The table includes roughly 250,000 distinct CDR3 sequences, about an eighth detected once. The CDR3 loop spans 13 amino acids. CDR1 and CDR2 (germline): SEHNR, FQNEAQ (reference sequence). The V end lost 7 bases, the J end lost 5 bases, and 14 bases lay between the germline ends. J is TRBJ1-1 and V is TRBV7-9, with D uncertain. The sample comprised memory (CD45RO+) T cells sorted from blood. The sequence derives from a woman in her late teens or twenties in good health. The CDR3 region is CASTRPGVTEAFF. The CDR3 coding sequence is TGTGCCAGCACCCGACCGGGAGTAACTGAAGCTTTCTTT.